This entry features one T cell receptor beta chain sequence. Its antigen has not been determined. No base qualities exist here, and no much larger clone lies one base off it. Donors formed part of the validation cohort, which comprised about 120 subjects and was distinct from the first cohort of fewer than 750 subjects. Library construction relied on the immunoSEQ multiplex PCR assay. Per the authors' processing: A statistical classification framework was developed to diagnose cytomegalovirus status using the catalog of TCR beta chain sequences. The table comes from immuneACCESS by way of TCRdb, which keeps in-frame sequences with V and J called. Part of the clones is missing from these tables; in studies checked, under half for an unresolved V gene and the rest for unknown reasons. V and J calls and clone size are those listed in that table; D and trimming were worked out from the DNA. Counted in this sample were under 150,000 clones; 84% of them appeared once. The top ten clones comprise almost 1.5% of the sample.

These data belong to a study of cytomegalovirus exposure and HLA in healthy donors (dated by TCRdb to about 2017). A note on the overall study: A later analysis indicated that the 100 to 150 validation repertoires were generated on the platform also employed for the 650 to 850 repertoires of the first cohort. High-throughput TCR immunosequencing, statistical association of individual TCRs with disease status, and machine learning were combined to predict cytomegalovirus infection status. The study aimed to test whether signatures of past pathogen exposure could be identified by cataloging public T cell receptors. In addition to the first cohort of 650 to 800 subjects, a separate validation cohort of 130 or so different subjects was used.

Paper-wide results and their limitations: A later analysis had no HLA typing for the validation cohort, so co-occurrence there was scored across all 130 or so repertoires. The study listed 164 TCR beta chains as associated with cytomegalovirus. A few of the identified cytomegalovirus-associated TCR beta chains were confirmed in vitro to be specific for cytomegalovirus antigens. Subsequent analysis determined that TCRs grouped into clusters in the first cohort also showed a tendency toward co-occurrence across the 130 or so validation repertoires, and about 93% of cluster scores exceeded 0. Across donors, most TCR sequences were observed very rarely, whereas some public TCRs were present in many individuals. According to the authors, the approach could potentially be generalized to other disease states and immunological phenotypes. The classifier was reported to diagnose cytomegalovirus status with high specificity and sensitivity in both the original cohort and the validation cohort.

The source of this sequence is a woman in her 30s in good health and CMV-seronegative. The sequencing sample was made of PBMCs.

CDR3 loop: CASSLRDLTVGNQPQHF. The DNA sequence is as follows: TGTGCCAGCAGCCTACGAGATCTAACGGTCGGCAATCAGCCCCAGCATTTT. The chain couples TRBV7-8 to TRBJ1-5, with no D gene named confidently. CDR1 SGHVS and CDR2 FQNEAQ are derived from the germline V gene. The CDR3 spans 17 residues, from the cysteine through the phenylalanine. CDR3 DNA is the only sequence kept; it has 51 bases, read in frame from the first base. Trimming costs V 5 bases and J 2 bases, and their ends lie 19 bases apart.